This passage covers 2 T cell receptor beta chains from one sample sequenced in a study of T cell clonality in common variable immunodeficiency. Findings and limits, study-wide: In common variable immunodeficiency, TCR beta chains reportedly carried fewer deletions and N-nucleotide insertions.

Their antigens remain unidentified. Measured with immunoSEQ multiplex PCR; TCRdb has only the in-frame clones, and not every one. The table lists 25,000 to 30,000 clones, with no singletons. The sequenced sample was peripheral blood mononuclear cells. These TCRs come from a human donor with common variable immunodeficiency.

Details on this clone: Coverage ceases 3 residues before the CDR3 finishes, and the germline J gene fills in the end. The chain combines TRBV20-1 with TRBJ2-1, with 12 bases aligning to TRBD2. The CDR3 loop spans 16 amino acids. Germline CDR1 and CDR2: DFQATT and SNEGSKA (reference sequence). With V trimmed by 3 bases and J by 8 bases, 11 bases remained unmatched. The sequenced CDR3 bases are TGCAGTGCTAGCGCACCTAGCGGGGGGGCCTGGTATGAG. This codes for CSASAPSGGAWYE. The full CDR3 protein reads CSASAPSGGAWYEQFF.

This clone was seen many times. Read coverage stops 3 residues before the CDR3 terminus; the germline J gene supplies the remainder. This sequence joins TRBV29-1 and TRBJ2-7; 9 bases agree with TRBD1. The CDR3 covers 14 residues. The V segment lost 6 bases and the J segment 3 bases; nucleotides outside the gene matches: 9. Germline V gene lookup returns CDR1 SQVTM and CDR2 ANQGSEA. The CDR3: CSVAGTGQGYEQYF. The covered CDR3 bases are TGCAGCGTCGCCGGGACAGGGCAGGGCTACGAG.